This T cell receptor (beta chain) was sequenced for a study of control samples from healthy donors and cancer patients. This CDR3 spans 17 amino acids. The V and J ends lost 4 bases and 0 bases respectively, with 15 bases between them. The germline V gene encodes CDR1 KGHDR and CDR2 SFDVKD. Method: immunoSEQ multiplex PCR; TCRdb's copy keeps in-frame clones and lacks some. The sample holds approximately 52,000 clones; around 90% are singletons and the top ten take around 3.8%. This clonotype was sampled from a man aged 50 to 60 in good health. The rearrangement uses TRBV24-1 and TRBJ2-1; a possible D gene is TRBD1 (6 bases). Sequenced input: blood. The CDR3 spells CATSDRPQGSSYNEQFF. CDR3 in DNA: TGTGCCACCAGTGACCGACCGCAGGGGAGCTCCTACAATGAGCAGTTCTTC.